Listed here is a single T cell receptor beta chain. There is no known antigen for this receptor. No base-level quality is on record; no much larger clone is a single base apart. Genomic DNA was isolated from the sorted cells so that the TCRbeta CDR3 region could be sequenced. The immunoSEQ Assay was used to sequence the TCRbeta CDR3 regions. In TCRdb, the immuneACCESS table is reduced to in-frame sequences with V and J assigned. These tables do not hold every clone; where another copy was compared, an unresolved V gene accounts for under half, and the others remain unexplained. The sample table shows around 40,000 clones, and around three quarters are seen once. The ten largest account for around 4% of the sample. The data originate from a study of OX40 agonist ivuxolimab in advanced cancers. Notes on the research overall: Ivuxolimab was an agonistic, fully human IgG2 monoclonal antibody directed against OX40 (CD134), a costimulatory receptor. Intravenous ivuxolimab was administered to patients every 2 weeks at six dose levels: 0.01, 0.1, 0.3, 1.5, 3 and 10 mg/kg. Of the 50 to 55 dose-escalation patients, hepatocellular carcinoma was present in approximately 20, melanoma in some 15, renal cell carcinoma in 9 and head and neck cancer in 9. The dose-escalation cohort was almost 85% male with a mean age of about 60 years, ranging from about 20 to 85. Prior anti-PD-1, anti-PD-L1 or anti-CTLA-4 therapy was permitted, and checkpoint inhibitors had been received by 30% to 40% of dose-escalation patients. Partial responses occurred in three dose-escalation patients, of whom one had hepatocellular carcinoma and two had cutaneous melanoma. Peripheral TCRbeta sequencing aimed to test whether ivuxolimab altered TCR sequence diversity and caused clonal T-cell expansion. The paper covers the monotherapy dose-escalation part of the phase I ivuxolimab trial, which included N ≈ 50 patients.

Here is what the overall study found, with its caveats: At doses of 0.1 to 3.0 mg/kg, clonal expansion of both CD4+ and CD8+ blood T cells was observed from baseline to week 6. On average, CD8+ T cells showed more expanded clones than CD4+ T cells after ivuxolimab. Antigen specificity was not determined for the clonally expanded peripheral T cells. In the 0.1-3.0 mg/kg groups, partial responders were among the patients with the lowest normalized peripheral clonal expansion, particularly in CD8+ T cells. Low levels of normalized T-cell clonal expansion were also seen in some patients who did not respond.

The trial excluded patients who had a history of autoimmune disease or who were on systemic immunosuppression. Peripheral blood for TCR sequencing was drawn from every dose cohort at baseline, at cycle 4 day 1 and at cycle 7 day 1. Samples came from an open-label, multicenter, first-in-human phase I dose-escalation trial of ivuxolimab. Adults with locally advanced or metastatic melanoma, renal cell carcinoma, hepatocellular carcinoma or head and neck squamous cell carcinoma were enrolled in the trial. Before TCR sequencing, CD4+ T cells and CD8+ T cells were sorted from peripheral blood as separate populations. After removal of 1 base from V and 4 bases from J, the junction retains 7 bases not matched to a gene. Based on the germline V gene, the CDR1 and CDR2 sequences are LGHNA and YSLEER. The CDR3 spans 16 residues, from the cysteine through the phenylalanine. This entry keeps only the CDR3 DNA: 48 bases, framed from base 1.

The rearranged segments are TRBV4-3 and TRBJ1-3; 7 central bases correspond to TRBD1. This TCR was sampled from an adult with an advanced solid tumor such as melanoma, head and neck, liver or kidney cancer. Specimen: CD4+ or CD8+ T cells sorted from blood, collected in a trial of the OX40 agonist ivuxolimab. The nucleotides are TGCGCCAGCAGCCAAGGTGCAGGGGGATCAGGAAACACCATATATTTT. It specifies CASSQGAGGSGNTIYF.